One sample yielded the 19 T cell receptor beta chains listed below, sequenced in a study of shared clonotypes between healthy human individuals. This table comes from immunoSEQ multiplex PCR, and its TCRdb copy is limited to in-frame clones, with some not included. In the table there are approximately 1.1 million clones, about 84% of which are singletons. The source material was memory CD4+ T cells from PBMCs. The subset was: CD45RA-negative fraction. These TCRs come from a young man in good health. Some clones in this sample may be carry-over from other donors' samples.

The chain has TRBV19 and TRBJ2-3; a possible D gene is TRBD2 (5 bases). The germline V and J ends were trimmed by 0 bases and 5 bases, with 15 bases remaining between them. Germline CDR1 and CDR2: LNHDA and SQIVND (reference sequence). This CDR3 has 16 amino acids. The CDR3 DNA is TGTGCCAGTAGTATAGATCGATGGACTGGGGAAGATACGCAGTATTTT. Its protein is CASSIDRWTGEDTQYF.

The V call is TRBV28, the J call TRBJ1-2; D is uncertain. This CDR3 region has 12 residues. Germline V gene sequence: CDR1 MDHEN, CDR2 SYDVKM. Trimming removed 6 bases from V and 4 bases from J, with 9 bases in between. The CDR3 protein is CASSPAGYGYTF. CDR3 DNA sequence: TGTGCCAGCAGCCCCGCGGGCTATGGCTACACCTTC.

The CDR3 nucleotides are TGTGCCAGCAGCTTATCCCGGGTTGGGGAAATTCAGCCCCAGCATTTT. Protein sequence: CASSLSRVGEIQPQHF. The chain carries TRBV7-9 and TRBJ1-5, with D hard to call. The V gene's germline CDR1 is SEHNR and CDR2 FQNEAQ (reference sequence). This CDR3 contains 16 residues. With 2 bases removed from V and 6 bases from J, the gap between germline ends came to 17 bases.

The sample holds one count of this clone. The chain carries TRBV5-1 and TRBJ2-7; TRBD2 agrees at 11 bases. J lost 2 bases, V lost 2 bases, and 3 bases had no gene match. The CDR3 consists of 15 residues. The germline gives CDR1 SGHRS, CDR2 YFSETQ. DNA for the CDR3: TGCGCCAGCAGCTTACTAGCGGGAGCCACCTACGAGCAGTACTTC. Amino acids: CASSLLAGATYEQYF.

The chain couples TRBV5-8 to TRBJ1-1; D perhaps matches TRBD1 (5 bases). The CDR3 loop spans 14 amino acids. Germline values: CDR1 SGHTS, CDR2 YDEGEE. V was cut by 0 bases and J by 3 bases, with 9 bases left in between. In DNA, the CDR3 is TGTGCCAGCAGCTTGGCCTCGGGGGACACTGAAGCTTTCTTT. It specifies CASSLASGDTEAFF.

The J gene is TRBJ1-1, the V gene TRBV11-2; D gene uncertain. V lost 10 bases and J 7 bases, leaving 22 bases between the germline ends. This CDR3 contains 14 residues. Germline V gives CDR1 SGHAT, CDR2 FQNNGV. The CDR3 protein is CATQPPEKSNEAFF. CDR3 nucleotide sequence: TGTGCCACCCAGCCCCCAGAAAAAAGCAATGAAGCTTTCTTT.

The chain uses TRBV5-1 and TRBJ2-7; D is possibly TRBD2 (5 bases). The V end lost 3 bases, the J end lost 6 bases, and 16 bases lay between the germline ends. CDR1 and CDR2 (germline): SGHRS, YFSETQ. This CDR3 is built from 14 residues. The CDR3 loop is CASSSDWLGGEQYF. In DNA form, the CDR3 reads TGCGCCAGCAGCTCAGACTGGCTCGGAGGCGAGCAGTACTTC.

A few counts support this clone. The chain is built from TRBV7-3 and TRBJ1-5; D uncertain. This CDR3 has 13 amino acids. Germline CDR1 is SGHTA and CDR2 is FQGTGA. V lost 0 bases and J 5 bases, leaving 5 bases between the germline ends. The CDR3 nucleotides read TGTGCCAGCAGCTTAACTTGGGATCAGCCCCAGCATTTT. The encoded protein is CASSLTWDQPQHF.

The chain carries TRBV28 and TRBJ2-7, with D possibly matching TRBD1 (6 bases). V lost 4 bases and J 6 bases, leaving 10 bases between the germline ends. This CDR3 has 12 residues. From germline, CDR1 is MDHEN and CDR2 SYDVKM. The CDR3 region has the DNA TGTGCCAGCAGTTCCGGGACATCCGAGCAGTACTTC. As protein: CASSSGTSEQYF.

The rearrangement links TRBV18 to TRBJ1-2; D gene unclear. This CDR3 has 14 amino acids. V was clipped by 3 bases and J by 0 bases, with 8 bases between them. Germline V gene sequence: CDR1 KGHSH, CDR2 LQKENI. In DNA, the CDR3 is TGTGCCAGCTCACCCCCGACTTCTAACTATGGCTACACCTTC. This sequence encodes CASSPPTSNYGYTF.

The chain recombines TRBV4-1 with TRBJ2-5; the D is unclear. Germline CDR1 reads MGHRA; CDR2 reads YSYEKL. Trimming left V 4 bases short and J 2 bases short, with 11 bases between. The CDR3 spans 14 residues. The CDR3 nucleotides are TGCGCCAGCAGCCTAACAGAGTATCAAGAGACCCAGTACTTC. Its translation is CASSLTEYQETQYF.

J is TRBJ2-1 and V is TRBV5-1; TRBD1 aligns across 8 bases. V gave up 5 bases and J gave up 0 bases; unmatched junction bases: 7. This CDR3 is 16 amino acids long. CDR1 and CDR2 from the germline V gene are SGHRS and YFSETQ. The CDR3 here is CASRTTGGVSYNEQFF. The CDR3 region has the DNA TGCGCCAGCAGGACCACAGGGGGTGTCTCCTACAATGAGCAGTTCTTC.

The gene calls are TRBV28 and TRBJ1-2, with a tentative D call TRBD1 (6 bases). Trimming cost V 4 bases and J 4 bases, with 10 bases left between them. In germline, CDR1 is MDHEN, CDR2 SYDVKM. There are 13 residues in the CDR3. CDR3 sequence (DNA): TGTGCCAGCAGTTATAAGGGGGTCTATGGCTACACCTTC. It codes for CASSYKGVYGYTF.

This clone was counted a few times. Other DNA sequences in this sample translate to the same CDR3. The chain carries TRBV6-5 and TRBJ1-2; 8 bases line up with TRBD1. The CDR3 is 12 residues long. The trim removed 6 bases at V and 5 bases at J, leaving 2 bases unmatched. Germline V CDR1 and CDR2: MNHEY, SVGAGI. For the CDR3, the DNA is TGTGCCAGCAGCGACAGGGGTTATGGCTACACCTTC. It codes for CASSDRGYGYTF.

The chain joins TRBV2 to TRBJ2-1, with no clear D. V was trimmed by 1 base and J by 0 bases, leaving 7 bases between them. Germline V gene lookup returns CDR1 SNHLY and CDR2 FYNNEI. This CDR3 has 15 amino acids. The CDR3 spells CASSEVGSSYNEQFF. The DNA for the CDR3 is TGTGCCAGCAGTGAAGTCGGAAGCTCCTACAATGAGCAGTTCTTC.

The chain recombines TRBV5-1 with TRBJ2-1; 9 bases match TRBD1. The CDR3 runs 14 residues. Germline V lookup: CDR1 SGHRS, CDR2 YFSETQ. After removal of 4 bases from V and 6 bases from J, the junction contained 5 bases not matched to a gene. CDR3 nucleotide sequence: TGCGCCAGCAGCCCGGGACAGGGAGGCAATGAGCAGTTCTTC. Translating gives CASSPGQGGNEQFF. Filled out from reference TRBV5-1 and TRBJ2-1, the complete variable domain reads KAGVTQTPRYLIKTRGQQVTLSCSPISGHRSVSWYQQTPGQGLQFLFEYFSETQRNKGNFPGRFSGRQFSNSRSEMNVSTLELGDSALYLCASSPGQGGNEQFFGPGTRLTVL.

This chain links TRBV6-1 with TRBJ2-7, with a weak D call TRBD1 (6 bases). Germline values: CDR1 MNHNS, CDR2 SASEGT. V lost 0 bases and J 6 bases, leaving 9 bases between the germline ends. This CDR3 is built from 13 residues. CDR3 sequence: CASSEARDTEQYF. In DNA, the CDR3 is TGTGCCAGCAGTGAAGCAAGGGACACCGAGCAGTACTTC.

This clone was observed a single time. Other DNA sequences within the sample encode an identical CDR3. The chain combines TRBV6-5 with TRBJ2-7; D is possibly TRBD2 (6 bases). CDR1 and CDR2 (germline): MNHEY, SVGAGI. V lost 6 bases and J 1 base, leaving 10 bases between the germline ends. This CDR3 is 13 amino acids long. Written as DNA, the CDR3 is TGTGCCAGCAGCCGACTAGGTTCCTACGAGCAGTACTTC. This encodes CASSRLGSYEQYF.

The rearrangement uses TRBV2 and TRBJ1-5; 8 nucleotides line up with TRBD1. CDR3 length: 18 residues. The germline V gene has CDR1 SNHLY and CDR2 FYNNEI. After removal of 4 bases from V and 0 bases from J, the junction contained 11 bases not matched to a gene. The CDR3 sequence: CASSVFDRGFYSNQPQHF. CDR3 bases: TGTGCCAGCAGTGTTTTCGACAGGGGATTCTATAGCAATCAGCCCCAGCATTTT.